This T cell receptor beta chain is drawn from a study of blood T cell repertoires in COVID-19. Study-wide background: In each case, the material was cDNA or gDNA derived from T cells, B-cell-depleted T cells, or PBMCs.

TCRdb's table, derived via immunoSEQ multiplex PCR, lists solely in-frame clones and lacks some. The sample lists around 250,000 clones, approximately 85% occurring once. This CDR3 comprises 16 residues. V was clipped by 2 bases and J by 5 bases; unmatched bases: 7. Germline lookup yields CDR1 MGHRA and CDR2 YSYEKL. The source is a human donor in a cohort sampled during active COVID-19. J is TRBJ1-5 and V is TRBV4-1; 9 bases agree with TRBD1. Sequencing was done on a sample of peripheral blood. The CDR3, as DNA: TGCGCCAGCAGCCAAATCCGGACAGGGGAGGATCAGCCCCAGCATTTT. This codes for CASSQIRTGEDQPQHF.